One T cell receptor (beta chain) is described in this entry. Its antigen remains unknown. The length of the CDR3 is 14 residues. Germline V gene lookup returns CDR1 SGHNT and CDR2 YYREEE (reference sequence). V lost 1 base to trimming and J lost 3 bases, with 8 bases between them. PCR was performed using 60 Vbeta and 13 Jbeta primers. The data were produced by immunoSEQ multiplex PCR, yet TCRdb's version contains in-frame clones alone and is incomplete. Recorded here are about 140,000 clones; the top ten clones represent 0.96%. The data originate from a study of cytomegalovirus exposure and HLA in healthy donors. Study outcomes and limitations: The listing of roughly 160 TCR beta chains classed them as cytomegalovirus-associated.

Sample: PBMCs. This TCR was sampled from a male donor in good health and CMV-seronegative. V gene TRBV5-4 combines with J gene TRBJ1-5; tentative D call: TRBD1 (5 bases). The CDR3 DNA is TGTGCCAGCAGCTTGCAGGGTTCCAATCAGCCCCAGCATTTT. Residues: CASSLQGSNQPQHF.